The entry below gives a single TCR beta chain sequence along with its context. This specimen belongs to a study of cytomegalovirus exposure and HLA in healthy donors. J lost 4 bases, V lost 1 base, and 4 bases had no gene match. This CDR3 is 14 amino acids long. Germline CDR1 SGHDT, CDR2 YYEEEE. Profiling relied on immunoSEQ multiplex PCR, and the TCRdb table lists in-frame clones only, not all of them. The sample has more than 110,000 clones; around 88% are singletons. Input material: PBMCs. The V and J genes are TRBV5-6 and TRBJ1-2, with 7 bases aligning to TRBD1. The origin of this receptor is a woman under 30 in good health and CMV-seropositive. The DNA for the CDR3 is TGTGCCAGCAGCTTGAGAACAGGGGTCTATGGCTACACCTTC. Translating gives CASSLRTGVYGYTF.